The 26 T cell receptor beta chains given below trace back to one sample, sequenced in a study of blood T cells in healthy people across ages. Through a sample-barcoded 5' primer and a J-beta primer mix, a second PCR was run for about 6 to 12 cycles. From the 5' RACE reads, TCRdb called clonotypes with MiXCR, one entry per CDR3 protein. The data show about 1.6 million distinct CDR3 sequences, around 36% seen once. Sequenced material: blood. These receptors came from a woman aged 25 to 39 in good health.

This clonotype was detected only a few times. The chain carries TRBV10-3 and TRBJ1-1; unclear D gene. This CDR3 has 14 amino acids. Germline V gene data show CDR1 as ENHRY and CDR2 as SYGVKD. Trimming took off 10 bases at V and 5 bases at J, with 20 bases between the two ends. CDR3 in DNA: TGTGCCAGCAGGAGCGGGGAGGCGGGTACTGAAGCTTTCTTT. Amino acid sequence: CASRSGEAGTEAFF.

The CDR3 bases are TGTGCCAGCTCGGCGGGGGGTTACAATGAGCAGTTCTTC. The encoded protein is CASSAGGYNEQFF. The V and J genes are TRBV7-3 and TRBJ2-1; 8 bases agree with TRBD2. V was pared by 8 bases and J by 4 bases, with 4 bases of the junction left unmatched. This CDR3 contains 13 residues. CDR1 is SGHTA and CDR2 is FQGTGA in the germline V gene.

There are a few counts of this clonotype. The chain joins TRBV7-2 to TRBJ2-7; D gene uncertain. V gave up 2 bases and J gave up 7 bases, with 12 bases separating them. The CDR3 spans 13 residues. Germline V gives CDR1 SGHTA, CDR2 FQGNSA. CDR3 region: CASSLYGPREQYF. The CDR3 DNA follows: TGTGCCAGCAGCTTATACGGGCCTCGGGAGCAGTACTTC.

This clonotype occurred a few times. The chain is built from TRBV7-9 and TRBJ2-5; D is ambiguous. The CDR3 consists of 13 residues. Germline V gene lookup returns CDR1 SEHNR and CDR2 FQNEAQ (reference sequence). Deletions cut 2 bases from V and 2 bases from J, with 6 bases between. The DNA for the CDR3 is TGTGCCAGCAGCTTATATGCTCAAGAGACCCAGTACTTC. This gives the protein CASSLYAQETQYF.

This chain uses TRBV6-1 with TRBJ2-3; D is possibly TRBD1 (5 bases). The CDR3 loop spans 15 amino acids. V gave up 8 bases and J gave up 2 bases, with 17 bases separating them. The germline V gene has CDR1 MNHNS and CDR2 SASEGT. For the CDR3, the DNA is TGTGCCAGCCAACGGACAAATTCGATCACAGATACGCAGTATTTT. Residues: CASQRTNSITDTQYF.

At least ten counts were recorded for this clonotype. The V call is TRBV29-1, the J call TRBJ2-1; D gene uncertain. The CDR3 spans 14 residues. V was cut by 6 bases and J by 0 bases, with 12 bases left in between. Germline V gene lookup returns CDR1 SQVTM and CDR2 ANQGSEA. The CDR3 nucleotides are TGCAGCGTCAACCAGGTGAGCTCCTACAATGAGCAGTTCTTC. This codes for CSVNQVSSYNEQFF.

In its sample, this clonotype was seen many times. The chain uses TRBV29-1 and TRBJ2-1; 7 bases map to TRBD2. CDR3 length equals 14 residues. J gave up 2 bases and V 1 base, and 2 bases lay outside the gene matches. Germline-derived CDR1 and CDR2 are SQVTM and ANQGSEA. CDR3 sequence reads: CSVEGGRAYNEQFF. The CDR3 coding sequence is TGCAGCGTTGAAGGCGGGAGAGCCTACAATGAGCAGTTCTTC.

The rearrangement joins TRBV10-3 to TRBJ1-2, with TRBD1 as a possible D gene (6 bases). The CDR3 consists of 13 residues. The germline V gene has CDR1 ENHRY and CDR2 SYGVKD. V was clipped by 6 bases and J by 1 base, with 9 bases between them. CDR3: CAISQDSNYGYTF. CDR3 bases: TGTGCCATCAGCCAGGACAGTAACTATGGCTACACCTTC.

This clonotype was observed a few times. The chain carries TRBV20-1 and TRBJ2-7; the D gene is possibly TRBD2 (7 bases). Germline-derived CDR1 and CDR2 are DFQATT and SNEGSKA (reference sequence). The ends were cut back, 0 bases at V and 2 bases at J, with 17 bases in the middle. CDR3 length equals 16 residues. The CDR3, as DNA: TGCAGTGCTAGAGATATGGGGGGGGCTCTTCCCTACGAGCAGTACTTC. Its translation: CSARDMGGALPYEQYF.

V usage is TRBV3-1 and J usage is TRBJ2-5; D gene ambiguous. Germline CDR1 and CDR2: LGHDT and YNNKEL (reference sequence). This CDR3 region has 15 residues. Deletions cut 0 bases from V and 2 bases from J, with 10 bases between. The CDR3 here is CASSQELDRQETQYF. CDR3 nucleotides: TGTGCCAGCAGCCAAGAGCTCGACCGACAAGAGACCCAGTACTTC.

The chain uses TRBV5-1 and TRBJ2-3; TRBD1 matches at 9 bases. Looked up from germline, CDR1 is SGHRS and CDR2 is YFSETQ. CDR3 length: 19 residues. Germline trimming cut 1 base from V and 0 bases from J; bases unmatched to any gene: 12. DNA of the CDR3: TGCGCCAGCAGCTTGTCACGGACAGGGGCCCCCCGTAGCACAGATACGCAGTATTTT. Protein product: CASSLSRTGAPRSTDTQYF.

A note on this clonotype: With a much larger clone just one base away, this may be a read error. This rearrangement joins TRBV28 to TRBJ2-7; maybe TRBD1 (5 bases). Trimming removed 5 bases from V and 5 bases from J, with 19 bases in between. The CDR3 has 15 residues. Germline V gene sequence: CDR1 MDHEN, CDR2 SYDVKM. The CDR3 loop is CASSPPRAGRNEQYF. Written as DNA, the CDR3 is TGTGCCAGCAGTCCCCCTCGGGCAGGGCGAAACGAGCAGTACTTC. Full variable domain (rest looked up from reference TRBV28 and TRBJ2-7): DVKVTQSSRYLVKRTGEKVFLECVQDMDHENMFWYRQDPGLGLRLIYFSYDVKMKEKGDIPEGYSVSREKKERFSLILESASTNQTSMYLCASSPPRAGRNEQYFGPGTRLTVT.

The V gene is TRBV19, the J gene TRBJ1-2, with D uncertain. Per germline, CDR1 LNHDA and CDR2 SQIVND (reference sequence). The germline V and J ends were trimmed by 9 bases and 8 bases, with 22 bases remaining between them. The CDR3 runs to 14 residues. The CDR3 spells CASRNTRYRLGYTF. DNA for the CDR3: TGTGCCAGCAGGAATACACGTTACCGTCTAGGCTACACCTTC.

The CDR3 is CASTGSLSYTF. The CDR3, as DNA: TGTGCCAGCACAGGGTCGTTGAGCTACACCTTC. The chain recombines TRBV12-3 or TRBV12-4 with TRBJ1-2; D is perhaps TRBD1 (5 bases). The CDR3 consists of 11 residues. Between the trimmed V and J ends, which lost 7 bases and 9 bases, there was a span of 12 bases.

In regard to this clonotype: This may be a read error, as it is one base from a much larger clone. The chain links TRBV4-1 to TRBJ1-2, with 9 bases lining up with TRBD1. V shed 4 bases and J 8 bases; nucleotides not matched to a gene: 14. Looked up from germline, CDR1 is MGHRA and CDR2 is YSYEKL. The CDR3 runs to 16 residues. The CDR3 nucleotides are TGCGCCAGCAGCCCCGGACAGGGGAATGAGGGGGGCGGCTACACCTTC. Its protein product is CASSPGQGNEGGGYTF.

The V and J genes are TRBV9 and TRBJ2-1; tentatively, D is TRBD2 (7 bases). Trimming cost V 0 bases and J 2 bases, with 9 bases left between them. The germline gives CDR1 SGDLS, CDR2 YYNGEE. The length of the CDR3 is 15 residues. CDR3 bases: TGTGCCAGCAGCGTAGGGCGGGGGCCCTACAATGAGCAGTTCTTC. This sequence encodes CASSVGRGPYNEQFF. Full variable domain (missing parts from reference TRBV9 and TRBJ2-1): DSGVTQTPKHLITATGQRVTLRCSPRSGDLSVYWYQQSLDQGLQFLIQYYNGEERAKGNILERFSAQQFPDLHSELNLSSLELGDSALYFCASSVGRGPYNEQFFGPGTRLTVL.

This chain links TRBV7-3 with TRBJ2-1; 9 bases map to TRBD2. The V gene's germline CDR1 is SGHTA and CDR2 FQGTGA. V trimming: 2 bases; J trimming: 5 bases; junction bases outside the gene matches: 4. The CDR3 has 15 residues. CDR3 sequence (DNA): TGTGCCAGCAGCTTACGACTAGCGGCTAACAATGAGCAGTTCTTC. Amino acid sequence: CASSLRLAANNEQFF.

A few counts support this clonotype. This chain connects TRBV10-3 to TRBJ2-7, with 12 positions matching TRBD1. CDR1 ENHRY and CDR2 SYGVKD come from the germline V gene. This CDR3 has 14 amino acids. The ends lost 4 bases at V and 7 bases at J; junction bases unmatched: 5. DNA for the CDR3: TGTGCCATCAGTGGGGGACAGGGGGCCGGAGAGCAGTACTTC. Translation gives CAISGGQGAGEQYF.

This clonotype was counted a few times. This chain uses TRBV5-1 with TRBJ1-5; D not resolved. With 2 bases removed from V and 1 base from J, the gap between germline ends came to 10 bases. The germline gives CDR1 SGHRS, CDR2 YFSETQ. CDR3 length: 15 amino acids. In nucleotides, the CDR3 is TGCGCCAGCAGCTTCGTTAGTGGCAGCAATCAGCCCCAGCATTTT. Its translation is CASSFVSGSNQPQHF. Together with reference TRBV5-1 and TRBJ1-5, the CDR3 gives the full variable domain: KAGVTQTPRYLIKTRGQQVTLSCSPISGHRSVSWYQQTPGQGLQFLFEYFSETQRNKGNFPGRFSGRQFSNSRSEMNVSTLELGDSALYLCASSFVSGSNQPQHFGDGTRLSIL.

Written as DNA, the CDR3 is TGCAGTGCTAGGGGAGGGGGCGATAATCCCACCGGGGAGCTGTTTTTT. This encodes CSARGGGDNPTGELFF. The chain uses TRBV20-1 and TRBJ2-2; D is tentatively TRBD1 or TRBD2 (7 bases each). The V gene lost 3 bases and the J gene lost 4 bases, with 18 bases spanning the gap. This CDR3 spans 16 amino acids. Germline V gene sequence: CDR1 DFQATT, CDR2 SNEGSKA (reference sequence).

The V and J genes are TRBV4-1 and TRBJ2-3, with D perhaps matching TRBD2 (5 bases). CDR1 MGHRA and CDR2 YSYEKL come from the germline V gene. The CDR3 extends over 15 amino acids. The germline V and J ends were trimmed by 0 bases and 5 bases, with 12 bases remaining between them. DNA for the CDR3: TGCGCCAGCAGCCAAGAAGGGCTCGGGGTAGATACGCAGTATTTT. It is translated as CASSQEGLGVDTQYF.

This clonotype was seen a handful of times. The chain couples TRBV7-8 to TRBJ1-5, with 10 positions matching TRBD1. Germline trimming cut 0 bases from V and 7 bases from J; bases unmatched to any gene: 9. Germline loops: CDR1 SGHVS, CDR2 FQNEAQ. There are 17 residues in the CDR3. CDR3 residues: CASSLASWTGGQQPQHF. The CDR3 nucleotides are TGTGCCAGCAGCTTAGCGTCTTGGACAGGGGGGCAACAGCCCCAGCATTTT.

This clonotype showed up just a few times. This chain joins TRBV20-1 and TRBJ2-6; 9 nucleotides agree with TRBD2. The CDR3 length is 17 residues. Losses at the gene ends were 6 bases for V and 0 bases for J; bases not matched to a gene: 9. The germline CDR1 and CDR2 sequences are DFQATT and SNEGSKA (reference sequence). The CDR3 loop reads CSALDSGRSSGANVLTF. The CDR3, as DNA: TGCAGTGCCCTTGATAGCGGGAGAAGCTCTGGGGCCAACGTCCTGACTTTC.

The chain is built from TRBV6-1 and TRBJ1-4; no definite D call. V lost 0 bases and J 10 bases, leaving 12 bases between the germline ends. This CDR3 has 14 residues. Germline CDR1 and CDR2: MNHNS and SASEGT. For the CDR3, the DNA is TGTGCCAGCAGTGAAGCGACCGGCCCCGGAAAACTGTTTTTT. This sequence encodes CASSEATGPGKLFF.

This clonotype was seen ten or more times. V is TRBV9 and J is TRBJ2-1; D possibly corresponds to TRBD2 (5 bases). V was clipped by 3 bases and J by 4 bases, with 14 bases between them. Germline V gene lookup returns CDR1 SGDLS and CDR2 YYNGEE. The CDR3 length is 15 residues. CDR3 coding DNA: TGTGCCAGCAGCGCCTCTTCGGGATCTTACAATGAGCAGTTCTTC. It codes for CASSASSGSYNEQFF.

This clonotype occurred a few times. This CDR3 reads CASSNSGRGYNEQFF. CDR3 DNA: TGTGCCAGCAGCAATAGCGGGAGGGGGTACAATGAGCAGTTCTTC. The chain couples TRBV7-6 to TRBJ2-1; the match to TRBD2 covers 11 bases. V was pared by 5 bases and J by 4 bases, with 4 bases of the junction left unmatched. The CDR3 is 15 residues long. CDR1 is SGHVS and CDR2 is FNYEAQ in the germline V gene.